Shown below are 28 T cell receptor beta chains from a single sample sequenced in a study of blood T cell repertoires in COVID-19. Generated by immunoSEQ multiplex PCR, the TCRdb table keeps only in-frame clones and is missing some. The table shows around 220,000 clones, with approximately 86% occurring only once. Sequencing was done on a sample of PBMCs or T cells enriched from blood (not recorded which). The receptors come from a woman aged 25 to 45 with acute COVID-19.

V and J are TRBV7-2 and TRBJ2-7; 10 bases match TRBD2. The germline CDR1 and CDR2 sequences are SGHTA and FQGNSA. The length of the CDR3 is 15 residues. Trimming cost V 6 bases and J 1 base; bases outside gene matches: 6. CDR3 DNA: TGTGCCAGCAGTGTGACTAGCGGGCATTCCTACGAGCAGTACTTC. It encodes CASSVTSGHSYEQYF. The whole variable domain, filled in from reference TRBV7-2 and TRBJ2-7, reads GAGVSQSPSNKVTEKGKDVELRCDPISGHTALYWYRQSLGQGLEFLIYFQGNSAPDKSGLPSDRFSAERTGGSVSTLTIQRTQQEDSAVYLCASSVTSGHSYEQYFGPGTRLTVT.

V gene TRBV4-3 combines with J gene TRBJ2-3; 11 nucleotides align to TRBD2. The ends lost 2 bases at V and 3 bases at J; junction bases unmatched: 4. This CDR3 is built from 16 residues. The V gene's germline CDR1 is LGHNA and CDR2 YSLEER. Written as DNA, the CDR3 is TGCGCCAGCAGCCAAAGTGGGACTAGCGGAACAGATACGCAGTATTTT. This codes for CASSQSGTSGTDTQYF.

The rearrangement joins TRBV5-1 to TRBJ2-3, with a weak D call TRBD1 (5 bases). V lost 0 bases, J lost 2 bases, and 13 bases lay in between. This CDR3 is 16 amino acids long. The germline V gene encodes CDR1 SGHRS and CDR2 YFSETQ. This CDR3 is CASSLVGRVDTDTQYF. The CDR3 nucleotides read TGCGCCAGCAGCTTGGTTGGCAGGGTAGACACAGATACGCAGTATTTT.

V gene TRBV5-1 combines with J gene TRBJ2-7, with TRBD1 as a possible D gene (6 bases). This CDR3 is 14 amino acids long. V was pared by 5 bases and J by 2 bases, with 14 bases between. From germline, CDR1 is SGHRS and CDR2 YFSETQ. CDR3 sequence: CASRFEEGAYEQYF. CDR3 nucleotides: TGCGCCAGCAGATTCGAAGAGGGGGCCTACGAGCAGTACTTC. Full variable domain (remainder filled in from reference TRBV5-1 and TRBJ2-7): KAGVTQTPRYLIKTRGQQVTLSCSPISGHRSVSWYQQTPGQGLQFLFEYFSETQRNKGNFPGRFSGRQFSNSRSEMNVSTLELGDSALYLCASRFEEGAYEQYFGPGTRLTVT.

The chain carries TRBV29-1 and TRBJ1-1, with 7 bases that match TRBD1. Germline CDR1 SQVTM, CDR2 ANQGSEA. V dropped 2 bases and J dropped 3; count of bases not matched to a gene: 3. The CDR3 is 13 amino acids. CDR3 protein: CSVETGDDTEAFF. The CDR3 DNA is TGCAGCGTTGAAACAGGGGACGACACTGAAGCTTTCTTT.

For this clone: A much larger clone lies a single base off, so this may be a read error. Other DNA sequences in the same sample also yield this CDR3. This sequence joins TRBV28 and TRBJ1-5, with D perhaps matching TRBD1 (6 bases). V shed 2 bases and J shed 2 bases, with 10 bases lying between them. CDR1 is MDHEN, CDR2 SYDVKM, per germline. There are 15 residues in the CDR3. CDR3 residues: CASSLAQGGNQPQHF. The CDR3 coding sequence is TGTGCCAGCAGTTTAGCACAGGGTGGCAATCAGCCCCAGCATTTT.

This clone was counted ten times or more. This chain joins TRBV15 and TRBJ1-4; the D gene is possibly TRBD1 (5 bases). CDR1 and CDR2 from the germline V gene are LNHNV and YYDKDF (reference sequence). V lost 0 bases and J lost 5, with 7 bases in between. This CDR3 has 14 residues. CDR3 amino acids: CATSREGGNEKLFF. CDR3 DNA: TGTGCCACCAGCAGAGAGGGGGGAAATGAAAAACTGTTTTTT. The full variable domain, completed using reference TRBV15 and TRBJ1-4, is DAMVIQNPRYQVTQFGKPVTLSCSQTLNHNVMYWYQQKSSQAPKLLFHYYDKDFNNEADTPDNFQSRRPNTSFCFLDIRSPGLGDTAMYLCATSREGGNEKLFFGSGTQLSVL.

The rearrangement joins TRBV27 to TRBJ1-2, with no clear D. From germline, CDR1 is MNHEY and CDR2 SMNVEV (reference sequence). This CDR3 spans 13 amino acids. Trimming took 5 bases from V and 4 from J, leaving 11 bases between them. CDR3 in DNA: TGTGCCAGCAGTCCCCTCGGGGTCTATGGCTACACCTTC. Protein: CASSPLGVYGYTF.

The CDR3, as DNA: TGTGCCAGCAGTCCAGACAGGGTTCCTAACTATGGCTACACCTTC. Residues: CASSPDRVPNYGYTF. The chain couples TRBV6-5 to TRBJ1-2; 7 nucleotides agree with TRBD1. The CDR3 runs to 15 residues. From germline, CDR1 is MNHEY and CDR2 SVGAGI. V lost 5 bases to trimming and J lost 0 bases; unmatched junction nucleotides: 6.

This clone was observed a handful of times. The chain is built from TRBV3-1 (or the pseudogene TRBV3-2) and TRBJ1-5; TRBD1 might be the D (6 bases). V lost 6 bases and J lost 6, with 12 bases in between. The germline gives CDR1 LGHDT, CDR2 YNNKEL (reference sequence). The CDR3 spans 13 residues. CDR3 in DNA: TGTGCCAGCAGTCTAACAGGGTTTCAGCCCCAGCATTTT. Its translation is CASSLTGFQPQHF.

This sequence joins TRBV6-6 and TRBJ2-5, with 11 bases identical to TRBD2. The CDR3 contains 12 residues. The germline CDR1 and CDR2 sequences are MNHNY and SVGAGI (reference sequence). With 6 bases clipped from V and 13 bases from J, the junction kept 7 bases outside the gene matches. CDR3 bases: TGTGCCAGCAGCGGTACTAGCGGGGGATTGTACTTC. Its translation is CASSGTSGGLYF.

V and J are TRBV2 and TRBJ2-6; D is possibly TRBD1 (5 bases). This CDR3 is built from 17 residues. The germline CDR1 and CDR2 sequences are SNHLY and FYNNEI. Trimming cost V 4 bases and J 2 bases, with 15 bases left between them. This CDR3 is CASSALPGRAGANVLTF. In nucleotides, the CDR3 is TGTGCCAGCAGTGCCCTCCCAGGGCGTGCTGGGGCCAACGTCCTGACTTTC.

This clone was observed once. V is TRBV28 and J is TRBJ2-7; no reliable D call. The V end lost 7 bases, the J end lost 0 bases, and 10 bases lay between the germline ends. Germline-derived CDR1 and CDR2 are MDHEN and SYDVKM. This CDR3 is 13 amino acids long. The CDR3 reads CASTPLSSYEQYF. For the CDR3, the DNA is TGTGCCAGCACTCCCCTCTCCTCCTACGAGCAGTACTTC.

The sample holds one count of this clone. This chain links TRBV7-9 with TRBJ2-5; 8 bases are shared with TRBD2. J gave up 1 base and V 10 bases, and 2 bases lay outside the gene matches. Germline CDR1 and CDR2: SEHNR and FQNEAQ (reference sequence). The CDR3 runs to 12 residues. CDR3 bases: TGTGCCACCGGGGGGGGCCAAGAGACCCAGTACTTC. Translation: CATGGGQETQYF.

This clone was seen once. The chain links TRBV7-8 to TRBJ2-3, with 12 bases aligning to TRBD2. CDR3 size: 17 residues. The junction had 7 bases not matched to a gene; V was cut back by 4 bases and J by 2 bases. Germline CDR1 is SGHVS and CDR2 is FQNEAQ. The CDR3 DNA sequence: TGTGCCAGCAGCTATCGGACTAGCGGGACATACACAGATACGCAGTATTTT. Its translation: CASSYRTSGTYTDTQYF.

CDR3 coding DNA: TGTGCCAGCAGTTTAGGCCCTGAGGAGGACGAAGCTTTCTTT. Amino acid sequence: CASSLGPEEDEAFF. J is TRBJ1-1 and V is TRBV28; D not certain. The germline V and J ends were trimmed by 2 bases and 8 bases, with 15 bases remaining between them. CDR3 length: 14 residues. Per the germline V gene, CDR1 is MDHEN and CDR2 is SYDVKM.

The DNA of the CDR3 is TGTGCCAGCAGTCAGAACAGGGGGCTTGGCTACACCTTC. It translates to CASSQNRGLGYTF. The chain carries TRBV12-3 or TRBV12-4 and TRBJ1-2; 9 bases fit TRBD1. With V trimmed by 5 bases and J by 7 bases, 5 bases remained unmatched. CDR3 length: 13 amino acids.

The rearrangement links TRBV5-1 to TRBJ1-5, with unresolved D. With 0 bases removed from V and 0 bases from J, the gap between germline ends came to 7 bases. The CDR3 has 15 amino acids. The germline CDR1 and CDR2 sequences are SGHRS and YFSETQ. The CDR3: CASSLDPYSNQPQHF. As DNA, the CDR3 is TGCGCCAGCAGCTTGGACCCCTATAGCAATCAGCCCCAGCATTTT.

This clone came up a few times. The chain has TRBV5-1 and TRBJ1-6; 12 nucleotides match TRBD1. Germline CDR1 is SGHRS and CDR2 is YFSETQ. The CDR3 length is 19 residues. J gave up 7 bases and V 5 bases, and 16 bases lay outside the gene matches. In DNA form, the CDR3 reads TGCGCCAGCAGATCCGGGACAGGGGGCGTAAATGGTCGGAATTCACCCCTCCACTTT. This gives the protein CASRSGTGGVNGRNSPLHF.

This chain joins TRBV7-2 and TRBJ2-7; 8 bases are a match to TRBD2. The CDR3 extends over 17 amino acids. J lost 3 bases, V lost 1 base, and 11 bases had no gene match. Germline V gene lookup returns CDR1 SGHTA and CDR2 FQGNSA. The CDR3 spells CASSLDRLAGPRYEQYF. The CDR3 region has the DNA TGTGCCAGCAGCTTAGATCGGCTAGCGGGCCCGCGCTACGAGCAGTACTTC.

This chain joins TRBV24-1 and TRBJ2-3; 8 bases are a match to TRBD2. Germline V gene data show CDR1 as KGHDR and CDR2 as SFDVKD. The CDR3 runs 14 residues. Trimming cost V 3 bases and J 14 bases; bases outside gene matches: 12. The CDR3 DNA is TGTGCCACCAGTGATGAGAGTAGCGGGGCCCTGGGGTATTTT. This codes for CATSDESSGALGYF.

The chain has TRBV6-1 and TRBJ1-3, with 8 bases lining up with TRBD1. There are 17 residues in the CDR3. V gave up 4 bases and J gave up 1 base; unmatched junction bases: 9. The germline gives CDR1 MNHNS, CDR2 SASEGT. CDR3 DNA sequence: TGTGCCAGCAGTGTACAGGGGGACTATTTTTCTGGAAACACCATATATTTT. Translating gives CASSVQGDYFSGNTIYF.

The chain uses TRBV28 and TRBJ2-1, with D perhaps matching TRBD1 (5 bases). V lost 0 bases and J lost 6, with 15 bases in between. Germline V gives CDR1 MDHEN, CDR2 SYDVKM. The CDR3 contains 16 residues. The CDR3 here is CASSLWDTIRSNEQFF. The CDR3 DNA reads TGTGCCAGCAGTTTATGGGACACCATTAGGTCCAATGAGCAGTTCTTC. Filled out from reference TRBV28 and TRBJ2-1, the complete variable domain reads DVKVTQSSRYLVKRTGEKVFLECVQDMDHENMFWYRQDPGLGLRLIYFSYDVKMKEKGDIPEGYSVSREKKERFSLILESASTNQTSMYLCASSLWDTIRSNEQFFGPGTRLTVL.

The J gene is TRBJ2-6, the V gene TRBV2; perhaps TRBD1 as D (6 bases). The ends were cut back, 7 bases at V and 1 base at J, with 11 bases in the middle. The germline CDR1 and CDR2 sequences are SNHLY and FYNNEI. The CDR3 is made up of 15 amino acids. The CDR3 sequence is CASNIQGSGANVLTF. The CDR3 nucleotides are TGTGCCAGCAATATACAGGGATCTGGGGCCAACGTCCTGACTTTC.

This CDR3 is CASREGPGELFF. CDR3 bases: TGTGCCAGCAGGGAGGGTCCCGGGGAGCTGTTTTTT. The rearrangement uses TRBV12-3 or TRBV12-4 and TRBJ2-2, with D tentatively TRBD2 (6 bases). CDR3 length: 12 residues. Deletions cut 6 bases from V and 6 bases from J, with 8 bases between.

This clone has a single count. The chain employs TRBV9 and TRBJ1-5; weak D call: TRBD1 (5 bases). Germline V gene data show CDR1 as SGDLS and CDR2 as YYNGEE. This CDR3 spans 15 amino acids. V lost 4 bases, J lost 4 bases, and 15 bases lay in between. In DNA form, the CDR3 reads TGTGCCAGCAGCCTAGAACCGGGGGGAAATCAGCCCCAGCATTTT. Translation: CASSLEPGGNQPQHF.

The CDR3, as DNA: TGTGCCAGCAGCTTAGGGACTAGCGGGAAACCCTACGAGCAGTACTTC. This encodes CASSLGTSGKPYEQYF. The chain recombines TRBV7-8 with TRBJ2-7; TRBD2 matches 12 bases. Germline lookup yields CDR1 SGHVS and CDR2 FQNEAQ. The junction had 3 bases not matched to a gene; V was cut back by 1 base and J by 2 bases. The CDR3 has 16 residues.

This clone was seen just once. The chain links TRBV20-1 to TRBJ2-3; D might be TRBD2 (7 bases). The CDR3 spans 14 residues. V was shortened by 3 bases and J by 2 bases, with 12 bases between the two germline ends. Germline CDR1 DFQATT, CDR2 SNEGSKA (reference sequence). The CDR3 DNA reads TGCAGTGCTAGTGGAGGGGGGGACACAGATACGCAGTATTTT. The encoded protein is CSASGGGDTDTQYF.